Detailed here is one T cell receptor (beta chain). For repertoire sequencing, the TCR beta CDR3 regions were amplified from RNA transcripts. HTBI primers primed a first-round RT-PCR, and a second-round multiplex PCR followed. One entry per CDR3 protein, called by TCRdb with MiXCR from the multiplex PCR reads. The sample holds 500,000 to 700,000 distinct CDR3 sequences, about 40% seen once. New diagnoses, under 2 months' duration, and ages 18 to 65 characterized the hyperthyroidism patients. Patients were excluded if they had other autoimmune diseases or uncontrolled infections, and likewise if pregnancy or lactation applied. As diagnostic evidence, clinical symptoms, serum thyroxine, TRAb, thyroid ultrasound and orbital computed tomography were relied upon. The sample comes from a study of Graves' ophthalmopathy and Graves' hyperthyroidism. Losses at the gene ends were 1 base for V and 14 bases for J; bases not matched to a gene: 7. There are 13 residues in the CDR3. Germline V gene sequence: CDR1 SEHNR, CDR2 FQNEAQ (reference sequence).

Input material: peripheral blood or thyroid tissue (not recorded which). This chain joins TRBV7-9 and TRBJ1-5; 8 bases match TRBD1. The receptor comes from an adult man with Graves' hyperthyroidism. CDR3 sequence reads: CASSLGQGAYEHF. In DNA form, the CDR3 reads TGTGCCAGCAGCTTAGGGCAGGGGGCCTACGAGCATTTT.